A single T cell receptor beta chain is shown here with its context. No antigen is known for it. The data were obtained in a study of cytomegalovirus exposure and HLA in healthy donors. Whole-study results and caveats: Associated with HLA alleles at 0.05 false discovery rate in a later analysis were approximately 17,000 TCR beta sequences.

PCR used 60 Vbeta primers and 13 Jbeta primers. Sequencing was performed with immunoSEQ multiplex PCR; in TCRdb, only in-frame clones are kept and a portion is missing. Of 120,000 to 150,000 clones in the sample, 80% to 90% were seen once. This clonotype was sampled from a boy between 2 and 15 years old in good health and CMV-seronegative. Sequencing used PBMCs.

As DNA, the CDR3 is TGTGCCAGCAGCTCCCGAGTTGAGGATGGGGCCGGCACTAACTATGGCTACACCTTC. Amino acid sequence: CASSSRVEDGAGTNYGYTF. The J gene is TRBJ1-2, the V gene TRBV9; possibly TRBD1 for D (5 bases). The ends were cut back, 4 bases at V and 0 bases at J, with 25 bases in the middle. Germline V gene lookup returns CDR1 SGDLS and CDR2 YYNGEE. This CDR3 contains 19 residues.